The clone carrying this T cell receptor beta chain was detected only a few times. This sample was taken from a study of blood T cells in healthy people across ages. Combining a sample-barcoded 5' primer with a J-beta primer mix, a second PCR ran for roughly 7 to 11 cycles. TCRdb processed the 5' RACE reads anew with MiXCR; each CDR3 protein has one entry. The table has some 1.5 million distinct CDR3 sequences, 28% seen once. The ends were cut back, 8 bases at V and 1 base at J, with 14 bases in the middle. The CDR3 is 14 amino acids. Germline V lookup: CDR1 KGHSH, CDR2 LQKENI. V gene TRBV18 combines with J gene TRBJ2-5; D uncertain. This clonotype originated in a woman aged 30 to 39 in good health. Sequenced material: blood. The CDR3 sequence: CASNTPGPQETQYF. In nucleotides, the CDR3 is TGTGCCAGCAATACCCCGGGCCCCCAAGAGACCCAGTACTTC.